Listed below are T cell receptor beta chains from one sample, sequenced in a study of beta chain features in type 1 diabetes. Some clones are missing from TCRdb's copy, which holds only in-frame ones; the method was immunoSEQ multiplex PCR. The repertoire has 130,000 to 150,000 clones, about 10% of them found once; the top ten carry around 1.2%. Material: naive CD4+ T cells from blood. The receptor source for this set is a man younger than 30 in good health. CDR3s include the opening cysteine and the closing phenylalanine or tryptophan. The order of the fields is clone size, CDR3 length, D gene, J gene, V gene, CDR3 DNA, CDR3 protein. D genes are given only for firm matches. The size of a clone is reported for some rows only, either as once, few or many, or as a class for expanded clones.

size: .
length: 16
D: .
J: TRBJ1-6
V: TRBV4-3
DNA: TGCGCCAGCAGCCAACCTAGACGGGGGGTAAATTCACCCCTCCACTTT
CDR3: CASSQPRRGVNSPLHF

size: .
length: 17
D: TRBD1
J: TRBJ2-1
V: TRBV2
DNA: TGTGCCAGCAGTCTACTCCCGGGGACAGGGAGCGGTAATGAGCAGTTCTTC
CDR3: CASSLLPGTGSGNEQFF

size: .
length: 16
D: .
J: TRBJ2-6
V: TRBV2
DNA: TGTGCCAGCACCATGGCCTTGGTCTCTGGGGCCAACGTCCTGACTTTC
CDR3: CASTMALVSGANVLTF

size: .
length: 13
D: .
J: TRBJ2-3
V: TRBV25-1
DNA: TGTGCCAGCAGTGAACAGGCACCAGATACGCAGTATTTT
CDR3: CASSEQAPDTQYF

size: .
length: 14
D: .
J: TRBJ2-7
V: TRBV14
DNA: TGTGCCAGCAGCCAAGTGGCGGGGACTTACGAGCAGTACTTC
CDR3: CASSQVAGTYEQYF

size: .
length: 14
D: TRBD2
J: TRBJ2-3
V: TRBV7-3
DNA: TGTGCCAGCAGCTTAGGGACTAGCGCTGATACGCAGTATTTT
CDR3: CASSLGTSADTQYF

size: .
length: 14
D: .
J: TRBJ1-1
V: TRBV5-4
DNA: TGTGTCAGCAGCCCACAAACAGCGAACACTGAAGCTTTCTTT
CDR3: CVSSPQTANTEAFF

size: .
length: 15
D: .
J: TRBJ1-2
V: TRBV5-1
DNA: TGCGCCAGCAGCTTGATCCCCAGCCGGGAGGATGGCTACACCTTC
CDR3: CASSLIPSREDGYTF

size: many
length: 13
D: TRBD1
J: TRBJ2-5
V: TRBV12-5
DNA: TGTGCTAGTGGTTTCGACAGGGAGGAGACCCAGTACTTC
CDR3: CASGFDREETQYF

size: .
length: 14
D: TRBD1
J: TRBJ2-5
V: TRBV6-5
DNA: TGTGCCAGCAAAAGGGACAGGGGGCCCGAGACCCAGTACTTC
CDR3: CASKRDRGPETQYF

size: .
length: 14
D: .
J: TRBJ1-3
V: TRBV27
DNA: TGTGCCAGCAAACAGTTTATGCGTGGAAACACCATATATTTT
CDR3: CASKQFMRGNTIYF

size: few
length: 15
D: TRBD1
J: TRBJ2-7
V: TRBV7-2
DNA: TGTGCCAGCAGCCCGCGACAGGGGGTAGGAAACGAGCAGTACTTC
CDR3: CASSPRQGVGNEQYF

size: few
length: 14
D: .
J: TRBJ1-5
V: TRBV28
DNA: TGTGCCAGCAGGGGAGGGGGGAGCAATCAGCCCCAGCATTTT
CDR3: CASRGGGSNQPQHF

size: few
length: 15
D: TRBD1
J: TRBJ2-1
V: TRBV7-2
DNA: TGTGCCAGCAGCTTAGCGACAGGGGGCTGGGATGAGCAGTTCTTC
CDR3: CASSLATGGWDEQFF

size: .
length: 15
D: .
J: TRBJ1-2
V: TRBV5-1
DNA: TGCGCCAGCAGCTTGGCCCCACTTCCCAACTATGGCTACACCTTC
CDR3: CASSLAPLPNYGYTF

size: .
length: 14
D: .
J: TRBJ1-5
V: TRBV7-2
DNA: TGTGCCAGCAGTGGGACACTTAGCAATCAGCCCCAGCATTTT
CDR3: CASSGTLSNQPQHF

size: .
length: 15
D: TRBD2
J: TRBJ2-5
V: TRBV6-4
DNA: TGTGCCAGCAGCGCCGGACTAGCGGGGAGAGAGACCCAGTACTTC
CDR3: CASSAGLAGRETQYF

size: few
length: 17
D: .
J: TRBJ1-6
V: TRBV4-2
DNA: TGTGCCAGCAGCCAAGATGTGGGACAAAGCGTTGGTTCACCCCTCCACTTT
CDR3: CASSQDVGQSVGSPLHF

size: few
length: 16
D: TRBD1
J: TRBJ2-7
V: TRBV18
DNA: TGTGCCAGCTCATGGACACAGGGGCCGAGCTCCTACGAGCAGTACTTC
CDR3: CASSWTQGPSSYEQYF

size: .
length: 13
D: .
J: TRBJ1-5
V: TRBV7-3
DNA: TGTGCCAGCAGCTTAAGTGGCTATCAGCCCCAGCATTTT
CDR3: CASSLSGYQPQHF

size: few
length: 14
D: .
J: TRBJ1-6
V: TRBV27
DNA: TGTGCCAGCAGTTTATCGGGAGGGTATTCACCCCTCCACTTT
CDR3: CASSLSGGYSPLHF

size: few
length: 15
D: .
J: TRBJ1-2
V: TRBV4-1
DNA: TGCGCCAGCAGCCATCCAAAGGGGGGGATCTATGGCTACACCTTC
CDR3: CASSHPKGGIYGYTF

size: .
length: 13
D: TRBD1
J: TRBJ1-2
V: TRBV28
DNA: TGTGCCAGCAGTTACAGGGGTTACTATGGCTACACCTTC
CDR3: CASSYRGYYGYTF

size: few
length: 17
D: TRBD2
J: TRBJ2-6
V: TRBV7-9
DNA: TGTGCCAGCAGCCCTCAGGGAGGGGAGACTGGGGCCAACGTCCTGACTTTC
CDR3: CASSPQGGETGANVLTF

size: few
length: 18
D: TRBD2
J: TRBJ2-1
V: TRBV7-8
DNA: TGTGCCAGCAGCTTAGCGGGGGGGACCTATCTAGACGGCAATGAGCAGTTCTTC
CDR3: CASSLAGGTYLDGNEQFF

size: many
length: 13
D: .
J: TRBJ1-1
V: TRBV7-9
DNA: TGTGCCAGCAGCCGACAGCTTAACACTGAAGCTTTCTTT
CDR3: CASSRQLNTEAFF

size: .
length: 14
D: .
J: TRBJ1-1
V: TRBV6-6
DNA: TGTGCCAGCAGCGACAGGATTTTGAACACTGAAGCTTTCTTT
CDR3: CASSDRILNTEAFF

size: .
length: 14
D: .
J: TRBJ2-5
V: TRBV19
DNA: TGTGCCAGTAGTACTAGTATGTTCCAAGAGACCCAGTACTTC
CDR3: CASSTSMFQETQYF

size: few
length: 19
D: .
J: TRBJ1-2
V: TRBV12-5
DNA: TGTGCTAGTGGTTTGGTTAGCCTCGGTGCAGGGGTTATTAACTATGGCTACACCTTC
CDR3: CASGLVSLGAGVINYGYTF

size: few
length: 12
D: TRBD1
J: TRBJ1-2
V: TRBV5-1
DNA: TGCGCCAGCGGACAGGGGTTTTATGGCTACACCTTC
CDR3: CASGQGFYGYTF

size: .
length: 16
D: TRBD1
J: TRBJ2-1
V: TRBV7-2
DNA: TGTGCCAGCAGCTTAGGACAGGGGGCAGGTTACAATGAGCAGTTCTTC
CDR3: CASSLGQGAGYNEQFF

size: .
length: 14
D: TRBD1
J: TRBJ2-7
V: TRBV18
DNA: TGTGCCAGCTCACCGAAGACAGGGTCGGACGAGCAGTACTTC
CDR3: CASSPKTGSDEQYF

size: .
length: 17
D: .
J: TRBJ2-3
V: TRBV11-3
DNA: TGTGCCAGCAGCGCAGGGGTGGGCTTCCATGGGGCAGATACGCAGTATTTT
CDR3: CASSAGVGFHGADTQYF

size: .
length: 13
D: .
J: TRBJ2-7
V: TRBV10-3
DNA: TGTGCCATCAATACCGGGTTCTCCTACGAGCAGTACTTC
CDR3: CAINTGFSYEQYF

size: few
length: 15
D: .
J: TRBJ2-1
V: TRBV6-5
DNA: TGTGCCAGCAGTTGGGGCTACGACTCCTACAATGAGCAGTTCTTC
CDR3: CASSWGYDSYNEQFF

size: .
length: 14
D: .
J: TRBJ2-3
V: TRBV7-3
DNA: TGTGCCAGCAGTCCCTCACGGAGCACAGATACGCAGTATTTT
CDR3: CASSPSRSTDTQYF

size: few
length: 16
D: .
J: TRBJ2-4
V: TRBV5-4
DNA: TGTGCCAGCAGTCTCAAGGCGGATCTAGCCAAAAACATTCAGTACTTC
CDR3: CASSLKADLAKNIQYF

size: few
length: 14
D: .
J: TRBJ2-7
V: TRBV6-5
DNA: TGTGCCAGCAGTTACTCCGGGGGTTTCTACGAGCAGTACTTC
CDR3: CASSYSGGFYEQYF

size: few
length: 14
D: TRBD1
J: TRBJ2-7
V: TRBV28
DNA: TGTGCCAGCAGTTTGGGGGACAGGGTCTACGAGCAGTACTTC
CDR3: CASSLGDRVYEQYF

size: few
length: 14
D: .
J: TRBJ1-2
V: TRBV28
DNA: TGTGCCAGCAGTTCTCCAGGGCAGGCCTATGGCTACACCTTC
CDR3: CASSSPGQAYGYTF

size: few
length: 16
D: TRBD2
J: TRBJ2-5
V: TRBV7-9
DNA: TGTGCCAGCAGCAATAGACTAGCGGGGGACCAAGAGACCCAGTACTTC
CDR3: CASSNRLAGDQETQYF

size: .
length: 15
D: TRBD1
J: TRBJ1-5
V: TRBV28
DNA: TGTGCCAGCAGTCCCGGGACAGGGGTAGGTAAGCCCCAGCATTTT
CDR3: CASSPGTGVGKPQHF

size: few
length: 15
D: .
J: TRBJ1-2
V: TRBV28
DNA: TGTGCCGGCAGCTCGGGAAGCAATTCTAACTATGGCTACACCTTC
CDR3: CAGSSGSNSNYGYTF

size: .
length: 14
D: .
J: TRBJ2-5
V: TRBV7-8
DNA: TGTGCCAGCAGGAAAAGCGGGTCTAGAGAGACCCAGTACTTC
CDR3: CASRKSGSRETQYF

size: few
length: 18
D: TRBD2
J: TRBJ2-3
V: TRBV19
DNA: TGTGCCAGTAGTATAGCAGGGAGGGCCCCGGGTAGGACAGATACGCAGTATTTT
CDR3: CASSIAGRAPGRTDTQYF

size: many
length: 12
D: TRBD2
J: TRBJ2-7
V: TRBV6-6
DNA: TGTGCCAGCAGTTCTAGCGGAGACGAGCAGTACTTC
CDR3: CASSSSGDEQYF

size: few
length: 15
D: .
J: TRBJ2-1
V: TRBV5-1
DNA: TGCGCCAGCAGCTTGGTCGTTAGCGGTGACAATGAGCAGTTCTTC
CDR3: CASSLVVSGDNEQFF

size: .
length: 14
D: TRBD2
J: TRBJ2-1
V: TRBV10-3
DNA: TGTGCCATCCGCGGGGGGGCCGACTACAATGAGCAGTTCTTC
CDR3: CAIRGGADYNEQFF

size: many
length: 13
D: .
J: TRBJ1-5
V: TRBV19
DNA: TGTGCCGCCGAGACAGGTCCTAATCAGCCCCAGCATTTT
CDR3: CAAETGPNQPQHF

size: .
length: 15
D: TRBD1
J: TRBJ1-2
V: TRBV5-4
DNA: TGTGCCAGCAGCCTGTGGGACAGGCGGGCCTATGGCTACACCTTC
CDR3: CASSLWDRRAYGYTF